These T cell receptor beta chains were read from a single sample in a study of Ad26.COV2.S vaccination and SARS-CoV-2 variants. TCRdb keeps only in-frame clones here, not all; method: immunoSEQ multiplex PCR. The sample records some 420,000 clones, roughly 90% being singletons. Sequenced here: peripheral blood, sampled in a trial of Ad26.COV2.S vaccine versus placebo. The receptors were sampled from a person aged 18-60 years who received the Ad26.COV2.S COVID-19 vaccine or a placebo. CDR3s leave out the opening cysteine and the closing phenylalanine or tryptophan.

>TRBJ1-2|11|TRBV12-3/TRBV12-4
ASRPGVTYGYT
>TRBJ1-2|14|TRBV27
ASSADRDRVSGGYT
>TRBJ1-2|12|TRBV11-2
ASSLVGGNYGYT
>TRBJ2-3|13|TRBV28
ASSYSLPSTDTQY
>TRBJ2-7|12|TRBV28
ASSLGLGIYEQY
>TRBJ2-1|14|TRBV9
ASSATGGAWGVEQF
>TRBJ2-1|15|TRBV4-1
ASSQDRSRGSYNEQF
>TRBJ2-2|15|TRBV5-1
ASSYPLGGANTGELF
>TRBJ2-3|16|TRBV5-6
ASSFKASGGPYTATQY
>TRBJ2-2|13|TRBV7-9
ASSLTAGGTGELF
>TRBJ2-5|11|TRBV6-6
ASSYRTGETQY
>TRBJ2-5|12|TRBV7-2
ASRPGTSSQTQY
>TRBJ1-6|12|TRBV28
ASSLTGNNSPLH
>TRBJ2-6|15|TRBV24-1
ATSAVGGRSGANVLT
>TRBJ2-7|13|TRBV28
ASAPTYGSSYEQY
>TRBJ2-1|13|TRBV7-2
ASSLGPGQGDEQF
>TRBJ2-5|11|TRBV7-2
ASSPQGQETQY
>TRBJ2-3|17|TRBV15
ATSRAPGKAAPSTDTQY
>TRBJ2-1|11|TRBV6-2/TRBV6-3
ASSYSAGNEQF
>TRBJ2-7|13|TRBV19
ASSTTGGSTYEQY
>TRBJ2-2|10|TRBV4-1
ASSQDTGELF
>TRBJ2-3|11|TRBV6-4
ASSDEVGDTQY
>TRBJ2-7|10|TRBV28
ASSLWGGEQY
>TRBJ1-2|13|TRBV19
ASSISGTGLGGYT
>TRBJ1-2|13|TRBV18
ASSEEGTGGASYT
>TRBJ2-1|18|TRBV5-1
ASSFPPGTSGGLSYNEQF
>TRBJ1-6|14|TRBV19
ASSFIRDRGNSPLH
>TRBJ1-6|13|TRBV19
ASKTVGQGNSPLH
>TRBJ2-7|15|TRBV10-3
AISESSIGQGLYEQY
>TRBJ2-6|16|TRBV4-2
ASSQDRILSSGANVLT
>TRBJ1-3|12|TRBV3-1/TRBV3-2
ASKETVSGNTIY
>TRBJ2-7|13|TRBV4-1
ASSHPGGGMAEQY
>TRBJ2-6|15|TRBV7-9
ASSSGTGGPGANVLT
>TRBJ1-3|14|TRBV7-8
ASSLLSGIRGDTIY
>TRBJ2-3|12|TRBV7-8
ASSNRDGQDTQY
>TRBJ2-7|12|TRBV6-5
ASSKRDTSYEQY
>TRBJ1-1|13|TRBV27
ASSFHSVLNTEAF
>TRBJ1-6|14|TRBV5-6
ASSPFRGSYNSPLH